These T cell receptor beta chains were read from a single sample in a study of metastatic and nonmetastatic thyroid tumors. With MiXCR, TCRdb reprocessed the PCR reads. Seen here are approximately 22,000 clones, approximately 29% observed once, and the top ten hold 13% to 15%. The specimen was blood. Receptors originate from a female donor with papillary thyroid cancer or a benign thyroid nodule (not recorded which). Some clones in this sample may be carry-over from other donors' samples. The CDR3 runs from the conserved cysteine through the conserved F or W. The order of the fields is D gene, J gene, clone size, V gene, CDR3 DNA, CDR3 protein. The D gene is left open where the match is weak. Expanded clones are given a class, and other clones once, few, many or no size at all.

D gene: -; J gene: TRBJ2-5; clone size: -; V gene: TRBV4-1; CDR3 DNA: TGCGCCAGCAGCCAAGTCACAGGGTCAGGGGAGACCCAGTACTTC; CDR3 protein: CASSQVTGSGETQYF
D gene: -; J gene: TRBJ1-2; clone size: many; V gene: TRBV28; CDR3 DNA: TGTGCCAGCTCCAGAGAAGCTAACTATGGCTACACCTTC; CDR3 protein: CASSREANYGYTF
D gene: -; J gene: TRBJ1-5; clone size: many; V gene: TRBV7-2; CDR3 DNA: TGTGCCAGCAGCTTAGGGACAGGCAATCAGCCCCAGCATTTT; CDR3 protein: CASSLGTGNQPQHF